This TCR beta chain was captured by sequencing in a study of regulatory T cells in long-lasting Graves disease. The CDR3 is 16 amino acids. J gave up 6 bases and V 5 bases, and 11 bases lay outside the gene matches. Germline loops: CDR1 MDHEN, CDR2 SYDVKM. As to time point: newly diagnosed GD, antithyroid drugs for less than 3 months. PBMC-derived RNA was used for the TCR library. TCR beta libraries were built with iRepertoire HTBI primers and Arm-PCR of CDR3 regions. TCRdb reprocessed the multiplex PCR reads with MiXCR, giving one entry per CDR3 protein. The sample consists of roughly 560,000 distinct CDR3 sequences, more than 15% of them appearing once. This sample also appeared in a second study, on T cells in Graves' hyperthyroidism and ophthalmopathy. That work states: Among the patients, aged 18 to 65, hyperthyroidism was newly diagnosed and had lasted under 2 months. Patients with uncontrolled infections, other autoimmune diseases, pregnancy or lactation were excluded. Stable hyperthyroidism and ophthalmopathy were separated using 13 V-J signatures.

V usage is TRBV28 and J usage is TRBJ1-2, with 11 bases that match TRBD1. The sample in question was peripheral blood mononuclear cells (PBMCs), obtained at new diagnosis, from a patient treated with antithyroid drugs. This clonotype originated in a woman aged 35 to 59 with Graves disease. In DNA form, the CDR3 reads TGTGCCAGCAGTCACCGGACAGGGGGCGCCTTAGATGGCTACACCTTC. Translating gives CASSHRTGGALDGYTF.